The present entry profiles one TCR beta chain with its context. Its antigen is not identified. The data were taken from a study of CD8+CD57+ T cells in acquired aplastic anemia. Overall study: An average of roughly 2.9 ug of DNA was obtained from sorted CD4+ and CD8+ cells. Study-level points and caveats: The same twenty-nine CD8+ CDR3 sequences occurred in patients and in controls.

V was pared by 0 bases and J by 12 bases, with 5 bases between. Germline V gives CDR1 SGHTA, CDR2 FQGTGA. This CDR3 contains 11 residues. The patients chosen for sequencing had shown expansion of CD8+CD57+ cells (detected by flow cytometry). Severe acquired aplastic anemia was diagnosed in all patients. At the time of blood sampling, patients had not yet received any therapy. Profiles of TCR beta VDJ and CDR3 were generated from a genomic DNA template. TCRdb re-called the reads through MiXCR, storing one row per CDR3 protein. Seen here are 120,000 or so distinct CDR3 sequences, 30% to 45% observed once, and the top ten hold roughly 2.7%.

V and J are TRBV7-3 and TRBJ2-2; a possible D gene is TRBD1 (5 bases). The origin of this receptor is a human donor with aplastic anemia. Sequenced material: sorted CD4+, CD8+, or CD8+CD57+ T cells (not recorded which) from PBMCs. The CDR3 loop reads CASSLTGQLFF. In DNA form, the CDR3 reads TGTGCCAGCAGCTTAACGGGGCAGCTGTTTTTT.